These 3 T cell receptor beta chains came from one sample sequenced in a study of cytomegalovirus exposure and HLA in healthy donors. The PCR ran on 60 Vbeta and 13 Jbeta primers. Clones were sequenced by immunoSEQ multiplex PCR, and TCRdb holds only the in-frame ones, with some missing. The sample has roughly 150,000 clones, roughly four fifths seen once. The sample taken for sequencing was PBMCs. These TCRs come from a man aged 45-65 years in good health and CMV-seropositive.

The CDR3 is CASSTGQGDYGYTF. The CDR3 DNA follows: TGCGCCAGCAGCACGGGACAGGGTGACTATGGCTACACCTTC. The chain uses TRBV5-1 and TRBJ1-2; 9 bases match TRBD1. The trim removed 4 bases at V and 3 bases at J, leaving 4 bases unmatched. CDR3 size: 14 residues. CDR1 is SGHRS, CDR2 YFSETQ, per germline.

This chain connects TRBV4-3 to TRBJ2-7, with TRBD1 matching 12 bases. Per the germline V gene, CDR1 is LGHNA and CDR2 is YSLEER. Trimming took 4 bases from V and 6 from J; bases not matched to a gene: 4. The CDR3 covers 14 residues. The CDR3 sequence: CASSPGQGAFEQYF. In DNA, the CDR3 is TGCGCCAGCAGCCCGGGACAGGGGGCTTTCGAGCAGTACTTC.

As to this clone: The identical CDR3 is also encoded by other nucleotide sequences in the sample. The J gene is TRBJ1-1, the V gene TRBV7-2; 7 nucleotides match TRBD1. The CDR3 runs to 14 residues. V lost 1 base to trimming and J lost 5 bases; unmatched junction nucleotides: 4. Germline CDR1 reads SGHTA; CDR2 reads FQGNSA. As DNA, the CDR3 is TGTGCCAGCAGCTTAGTAGGGGGCGGTACTGAAGCTTTCTTT. This encodes CASSLVGGGTEAFF.